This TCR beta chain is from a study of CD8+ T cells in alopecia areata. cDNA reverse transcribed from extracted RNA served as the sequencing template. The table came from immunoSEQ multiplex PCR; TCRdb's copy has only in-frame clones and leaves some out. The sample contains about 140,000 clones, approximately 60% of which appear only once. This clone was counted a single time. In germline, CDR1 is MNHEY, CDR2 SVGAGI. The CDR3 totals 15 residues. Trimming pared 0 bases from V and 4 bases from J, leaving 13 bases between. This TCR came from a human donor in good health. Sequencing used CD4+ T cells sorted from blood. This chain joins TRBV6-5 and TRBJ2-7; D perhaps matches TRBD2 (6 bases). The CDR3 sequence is CASSYSGTDLYEQYF. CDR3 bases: TGTGCCAGCAGTTACTCTGGGACTGATCTTTACGAGCAGTACTTC.